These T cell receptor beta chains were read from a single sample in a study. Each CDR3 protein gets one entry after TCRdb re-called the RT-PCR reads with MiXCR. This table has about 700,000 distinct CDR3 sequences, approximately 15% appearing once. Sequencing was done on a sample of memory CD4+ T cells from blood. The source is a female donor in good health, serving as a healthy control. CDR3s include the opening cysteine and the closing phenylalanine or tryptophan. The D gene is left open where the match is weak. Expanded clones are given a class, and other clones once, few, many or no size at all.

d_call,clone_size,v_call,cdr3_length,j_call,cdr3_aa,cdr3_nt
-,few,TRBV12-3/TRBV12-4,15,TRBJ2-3,CASSFSSLGTDTQYF,TGTGCCAGCAGTTTCTCTAGCTTGGGCACAGATACGCAGTATTTT
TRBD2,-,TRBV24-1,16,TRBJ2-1,CATGSSGRGSYNEQFF,TGTGCCACCGGGTCTAGCGGGAGAGGCTCCTACAATGAGCAGTTCTTC
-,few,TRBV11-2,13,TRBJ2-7,CASSLSLEGEQYF,TGTGCCAGCAGCTTATCCCTAGAGGGGGAGCAGTACTTC
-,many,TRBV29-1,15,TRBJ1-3,CSVETGLLSGNTIYF,TGCAGCGTTGAGACAGGCCTTCTCTCTGGAAACACCATATATTTT
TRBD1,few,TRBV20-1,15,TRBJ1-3,CSARDRTGSGNTIYF,TGCAGTGCTAGAGATCGGACAGGGTCTGGAAACACCATATATTTT
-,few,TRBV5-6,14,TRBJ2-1,CASSWTGRDNEQFF,TGTGCCAGCAGCTGGACGGGACGGGACAATGAGCAGTTCTTC
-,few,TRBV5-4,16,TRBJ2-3,CASSLKVGGRTDTQYF,TGTGCCAGCAGCTTGAAGGTGGGAGGCCGTACAGATACGCAGTATTTT
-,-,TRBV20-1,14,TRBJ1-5,CSASGQGGNQPQHF,TGCAGTGCTAGTGGCCAGGGCGGCAATCAGCCCCAGCATTTT
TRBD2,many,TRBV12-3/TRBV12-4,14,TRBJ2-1,CASSFQREMGEQFF,TGTGCCAGCAGTTTTCAGCGGGAGATGGGTGAGCAGTTCTTC
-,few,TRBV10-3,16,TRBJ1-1,CAISSSRGGANRKAFF,TGTGCCATCAGCTCGAGTAGGGGGGGGGCAAATCGAAAAGCTTTCTTT
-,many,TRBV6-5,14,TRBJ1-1,CASSRADLNTEAFF,TGTGCCAGCAGTCGGGCGGACCTGAACACTGAAGCTTTCTTT
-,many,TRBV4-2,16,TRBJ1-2,CASSQDLGRANYGYTF,TGTGCCAGCAGCCAAGATCTGGGCCGCGCTAACTATGGCTACACCTTC
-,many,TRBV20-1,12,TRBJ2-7,CSAPSSGYEQYF,TGCAGTGCTCCGTCAAGTGGTTACGAGCAGTACTTC
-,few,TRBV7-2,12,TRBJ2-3,CASSLEAGTQYF,TGTGCCAGCAGCTTAGAGGCGGGTACGCAGTATTTT
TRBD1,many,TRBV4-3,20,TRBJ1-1,CASSQDVAPGQGARGTEAFF,TGCGCCAGCAGCCAAGATGTCGCTCCGGGACAGGGGGCTCGGGGCACTGAAGCTTTCTTT
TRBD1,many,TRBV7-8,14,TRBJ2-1,CASSPQTGDNEQFF,TGTGCCAGCAGCCCCCAGACAGGGGACAATGAGCAGTTCTTC
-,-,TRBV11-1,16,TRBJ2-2,CASSLVQGMNTGELFF,TGTGCCAGCAGCTTAGTGCAGGGAATGAACACCGGGGAGCTGTTTTTT
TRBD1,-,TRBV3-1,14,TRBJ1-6,CASIRTGRLSPLHF,TGTGCCAGCATTAGGACAGGGAGGTTGTCACCCCTCCACTTT
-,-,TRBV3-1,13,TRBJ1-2,CASSPRGVHGYTF,TGTGCCAGCAGCCCTCGGGGAGTCCATGGCTACACCTTC
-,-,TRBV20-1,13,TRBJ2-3,CSAPSSSADTQYF,TGCAGTGCCCCTTCTAGTTCCGCAGATACGCAGTATTTT
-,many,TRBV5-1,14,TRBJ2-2,CASSSTHYTGELFF,TGCGCCAGCAGCTCGACTCACTATACCGGGGAGCTGTTTTTT
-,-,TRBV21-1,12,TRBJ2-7,CGREGSFYEQYF,TGTGGCCGAGAAGGGAGTTTCTACGAGCAGTACTTC
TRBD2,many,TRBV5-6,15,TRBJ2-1,CASSFGLAGGIEQFF,TGTGCCAGCAGCTTTGGACTAGCGGGAGGGATTGAGCAGTTCTTC
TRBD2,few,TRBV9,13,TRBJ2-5,CASSGSGRETQYF,TGTGCCAGCAGCGGTAGCGGGAGAGAGACCCAGTACTTC
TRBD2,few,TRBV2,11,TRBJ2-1,CARSGGDEQFF,TGTGCCAGGTCTGGGGGGGATGAGCAGTTCTTC
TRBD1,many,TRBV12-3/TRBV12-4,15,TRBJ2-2,CASSWGTATTGELFF,TGTGCCAGCAGTTGGGGGACAGCAACTACCGGGGAGCTGTTTTTT
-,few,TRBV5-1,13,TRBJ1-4,CASSRGSDEKLFF,TGCGCCAGCAGCAGGGGATCCGATGAAAAACTGTTTTTT
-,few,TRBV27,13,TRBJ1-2,CASRLSEGLGYTF,TGTGCCAGCCGTCTATCTGAGGGGTTGGGCTACACCTTC
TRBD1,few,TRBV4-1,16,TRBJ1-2,CASSRTGTGGAGGYTF,TGCGCCAGCAGCCGAACCGGGACAGGGGGCGCGGGGGGCTACACCTTC
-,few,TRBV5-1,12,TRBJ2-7,CASSLERQMQYF,TGCGCCAGCAGCTTGGAAAGGCAAATGCAGTACTTC
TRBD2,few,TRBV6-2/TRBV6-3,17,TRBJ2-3,CASLSSPSGSGTDTQYF,TGTGCCAGCCTTTCCTCCCCTAGCGGGAGTGGCACAGATACGCAGTATTTT
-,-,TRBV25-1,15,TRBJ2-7,CASSERGAGRYEQYF,TGTGCCAGCAGTGAAAGGGGGGCGGGTCGTTACGAGCAGTACTTC
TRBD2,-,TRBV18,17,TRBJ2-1,CASSTPNAGAIYNEQFF,TGTGCCAGCTCAACCCCCAACGCGGGAGCCATCTACAATGAGCAGTTCTTC
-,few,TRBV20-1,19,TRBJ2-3,CSARGALAPGRPATDTQYF,TGCAGTGCTAGAGGAGCGCTTGCTCCGGGACGCCCGGCGACAGATACGCAGTATTTT
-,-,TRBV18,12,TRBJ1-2,CASSPEGEGYTF,TGTGCCAGCTCACCCGAGGGGGAAGGCTACACCTTC
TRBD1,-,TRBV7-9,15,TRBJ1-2,CASSLETGQGHGYTF,TGTGCCAGCAGCTTAGAGACCGGACAGGGCCATGGCTACACCTTC
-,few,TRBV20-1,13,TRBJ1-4,CSARAAGKEKLFF,TGCAGTGCTAGAGCGGCAGGGAAGGAAAAACTGTTTTTT
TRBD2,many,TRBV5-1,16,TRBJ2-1,CASSPGHSGSSNEQFF,TGCGCCAGCAGCCCGGGTCATAGCGGGAGCAGTAATGAGCAGTTCTTC